The 18 T cell receptor beta chains below all came from one sample that was sequenced in a study of shared clonotypes between healthy human individuals. CD45RO-negative, CCR7-selected cells formed the naive CD8 fraction, which excluded terminally differentiated effector memory CD45RA+ cells. Profiled with immunoSEQ multiplex PCR; TCRdb holds only in-frame clones, not every one. The data show approximately 840,000 clones, 90% to 98% seen once. Input material: naive CD8+ T cells sorted from blood. Receptors were obtained from a man younger than 40 in good health.

The V and J genes are TRBV11-2 and TRBJ2-6; D assignment may be TRBD1 or TRBD2 (5 bases each). The CDR3 is 15 amino acids. V shed 5 bases and J shed 0 bases, with 8 bases lying between them. Per germline, CDR1 SGHAT and CDR2 FQNNGV. The DNA for the CDR3 is TGTGCCAGCAGCAGGGACGCCTCTGGGGCCAACGTCCTGACTTTC. Translation gives CASSRDASGANVLTF.

The genes are TRBV7-9 and TRBJ2-7; D may be TRBD2 (5 bases). Trimming left V 2 bases short and J 5 bases short, with 10 bases between. CDR1 is SEHNR and CDR2 is FQNEAQ in the germline V gene (reference sequence). There are 13 residues in the CDR3. CDR3 sequence reads: CASSLLGRDEQYF. The CDR3 DNA reads TGTGCCAGCAGCTTACTTGGGCGGGACGAGCAGTACTTC.

The V call is TRBV7-9, the J call TRBJ1-1, with TRBD1 matching over 9 bases. Germline lookup yields CDR1 SEHNR and CDR2 FQNEAQ (reference sequence). The CDR3 spans 13 residues. V gave up 8 bases and J gave up 2 bases; unmatched junction bases: 3. Here the CDR3 reads CASWGQGNTEAFF. The CDR3 DNA follows: TGTGCCAGCTGGGGACAGGGAAACACTGAAGCTTTCTTT.

CDR3 bases: TGTGCCAGCAGCTTCTCTAGCGGGAGGGCAAATGAGCAGTTCTTC. Its translation: CASSFSSGRANEQFF. V is TRBV7-9 and J is TRBJ2-1; 12 bases align to TRBD2. Germline V CDR1 and CDR2: SEHNR, FQNEAQ (reference sequence). Losses at the gene ends were 3 bases for V and 7 bases for J; bases not matched to a gene: 4. The CDR3 contains 15 residues.

V usage is TRBV19 and J usage is TRBJ1-1, with 9 bases aligning to TRBD1. Trimming at V came to 8 bases and at J to 0 bases, leaving 7 bases not matched to a gene. Germline loops: CDR1 LNHDA, CDR2 SQIVND (reference sequence). The CDR3 consists of 15 residues. The CDR3 bases are TGTGCCAGTGACGGGACAGGGACAATGAACACTGAAGCTTTCTTT. Translating gives CASDGTGTMNTEAFF.

V gene TRBV10-3 combines with J gene TRBJ2-7; 10 bases map to TRBD2. Losses at the gene ends were 6 bases for V and 3 bases for J; bases not matched to a gene: 8. Germline V gene data show CDR1 as ENHRY and CDR2 as SYGVKD. The CDR3 has 15 amino acids. CDR3 loop: CAISHASGSRYEQYF. Written as DNA, the CDR3 is TGTGCCATCAGCCACGCTAGCGGGAGTCGCTACGAGCAGTACTTC.

The rearrangement links TRBV9 to TRBJ2-2; D gene uncertain. Germline CDR1 reads SGDLS; CDR2 reads YYNGEE. The CDR3 loop spans 16 amino acids. The V gene lost 0 bases and the J gene lost 1 base, with 10 bases spanning the gap. The CDR3 region has the DNA TGTGCCAGCAGCGTAGGCTACCATGAGAACACCGGGGAGCTGTTTTTT. Amino acid sequence: CASSVGYHENTGELFF.

The chain links TRBV4-1 to TRBJ2-7, with D possibly TRBD1 on 5 matching bases. The CDR3 covers 15 residues. The V gene's germline CDR1 is MGHRA and CDR2 YSYEKL. The germline V and J ends were trimmed by 0 bases and 4 bases, with 13 bases remaining between them. CDR3 nucleotide sequence: TGCGCCAGCAGCCAAGATACCCAGGGTCGGTACGAGCAGTACTTC. Translation: CASSQDTQGRYEQYF.

The chain uses TRBV9 and TRBJ2-1, with 10 bases identical to TRBD2. Trimming cost V 5 bases and J 4 bases; bases outside gene matches: 9. In germline, CDR1 is SGDLS, CDR2 YYNGEE. The CDR3 is 16 amino acids. CDR3 sequence (DNA): TGTGCCAGCAGTGTAACCTCTAGCGGGAGTTACAATGAGCAGTTCTTC. It encodes CASSVTSSGSYNEQFF.

This clone has a single count. The chain has TRBV11-2 and TRBJ2-2; D uncertain. The V end was cut by 2 bases, the J end by 6 bases, with 10 bases between. Per germline, CDR1 SGHAT and CDR2 FQNNGV. The CDR3 runs to 14 residues. The CDR3 DNA reads as TGTGCCAGCAGCTTACGGCCGTGGTCCGGGGAGCTGTTTTTT. The encoded protein is CASSLRPWSGELFF. The full variable domain, rest sourced from reference TRBV11-2 and TRBJ2-2, is EAGVAQSPRYKIIEKRQSVAFWCNPISGHATLYWYQQILGQGPKLLIQFQNNGVVDDSQLPKDRFSAERLKGVDSTLKIQPAKLEDSAVYLCASSLRPWSGELFFGEGSRLTVL.

V is TRBV19 and J is TRBJ2-2, with 10 bases identical to TRBD1. The CDR3 is 18 amino acids. Looked up from germline, CDR1 is LNHDA and CDR2 is SQIVND (reference sequence). J lost 4 bases, V lost 4 bases, and 12 bases had no gene match. This chain's CDR3 is CASSNFGDRGWFTGELFF. As DNA, the CDR3 is TGTGCCAGTAGTAATTTCGGGGACAGGGGTTGGTTCACCGGGGAGCTGTTTTTT. The whole variable domain, remainder taken from reference TRBV19 and TRBJ2-2, is DGGITQSPKYLFRKEGQNVTLSCEQNLNHDAMYWYRQDPGQGLRLIYYSQIVNDFQKGDIAEGYSVSREKKESFPLTVTSAQKNPTAFYLCASSNFGDRGWFTGELFFGEGSRLTVL.

The rearrangement uses TRBV25-1 and TRBJ1-1; 7 nucleotides agree with TRBD1. The trim removed 4 bases at V and 0 bases at J, leaving 8 bases unmatched. This CDR3 has 16 residues. From germline, CDR1 is MGHDK and CDR2 SYGVNS. The CDR3 loop reads CASSATGTEMNTEAFF. Written as DNA, the CDR3 is TGTGCCAGCAGTGCTACCGGGACAGAGATGAACACTGAAGCTTTCTTT.

This chain uses TRBV27 with TRBJ2-1; the D is unclear. V lost 6 bases to trimming and J lost 2 bases, with 11 bases between them. Germline V gives CDR1 MNHEY, CDR2 SMNVEV (reference sequence). The length of the CDR3 is 14 residues. The CDR3 DNA follows: TGTGCCAGCAGAACCGTTTCCCCCTACAATGAGCAGTTCTTC. This gives the protein CASRTVSPYNEQFF.

This clone appeared once. The CDR3 is CSVPGTGNGNTIYF. CDR3 coding DNA: TGCAGCGTTCCCGGGACAGGGAATGGAAACACCATATATTTT. The chain uses TRBV29-1 and TRBJ1-3, with TRBD1 matching over 9 bases. J was trimmed by 3 bases and V by 5 bases; bases with no gene match: 5. CDR3 size: 14 residues. Germline V lookup: CDR1 SQVTM, CDR2 ANQGSEA.

A single count supports this clone. CDR3: CASSNGLGGNEQFF. The CDR3 DNA is TGTGCCAGCAGTAACGGACTAGGTGGGAATGAGCAGTTCTTC. V gene TRBV2 combines with J gene TRBJ2-1; 7 bases align to TRBD2. This CDR3 has 14 amino acids. With V trimmed by 5 bases and J by 7 bases, 8 bases remained unmatched. CDR1 is SNHLY, CDR2 FYNNEI, per germline.

This chain joins TRBV7-9 and TRBJ2-4; D tentatively fits TRBD1 or TRBD2 (5 bases each). The V end lost 5 bases, the J end lost 0 bases, and 23 bases lay between the germline ends. The CDR3 length is 19 residues. The V gene's germline CDR1 is SEHNR and CDR2 FQNEAQ (reference sequence). The CDR3 nucleotides read TGTGCCAGCAGCCAAGGCAGACTCGAGGGGAATCGAGCCAAAAACATTCAGTACTTC. It encodes CASSQGRLEGNRAKNIQYF.

V usage is TRBV5-6 and J usage is TRBJ2-1; D remains ambiguous. The CDR3 spans 16 residues. Germline assignment: CDR1 SGHDT and CDR2 YYEEEE. V lost 0 bases and J 5 bases, leaving 15 bases between the germline ends. CDR3 protein: CASSLGLADPNNEQFF. The DNA for the CDR3 is TGTGCCAGCAGCTTGGGATTGGCCGACCCTAACAATGAGCAGTTCTTC. Full variable domain (outside the CDR3, taken from reference TRBV5-6 and TRBJ2-1): DAGVTQSPTHLIKTRGQQVTLRCSPKSGHDTVSWYQQALGQGPQFIFQYYEEEERQRGNFPDRFSGHQFPNYSSELNVNALLLGDSALYLCASSLGLADPNNEQFFGPGTRLTVL.

The CDR3 coding sequence is TGTGCCAGCAGCTTGGTCGGGACAGGGGGTGACTACGAGCAGTACTTC. It encodes CASSLVGTGGDYEQYF. The chain links TRBV11-2 to TRBJ2-7; 11 bases map to TRBD1. Per germline, CDR1 SGHAT and CDR2 FQNNGV. The CDR3 length is 16 residues. V dropped 3 bases and J dropped 3; count of bases not matched to a gene: 7. The whole variable domain, filled in from reference TRBV11-2 and TRBJ2-7, reads EAGVAQSPRYKIIEKRQSVAFWCNPISGHATLYWYQQILGQGPKLLIQFQNNGVVDDSQLPKDRFSAERLKGVDSTLKIQPAKLEDSAVYLCASSLVGTGGDYEQYFGPGTRLTVT.